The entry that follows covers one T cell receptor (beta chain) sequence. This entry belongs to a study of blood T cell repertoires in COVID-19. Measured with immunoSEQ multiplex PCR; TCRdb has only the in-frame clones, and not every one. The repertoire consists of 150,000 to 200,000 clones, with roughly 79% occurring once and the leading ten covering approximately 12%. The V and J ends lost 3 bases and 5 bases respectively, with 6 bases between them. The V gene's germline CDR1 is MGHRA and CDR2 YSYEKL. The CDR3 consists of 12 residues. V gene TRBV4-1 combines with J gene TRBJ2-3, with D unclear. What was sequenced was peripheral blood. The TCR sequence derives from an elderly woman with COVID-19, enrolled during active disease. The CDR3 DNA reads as TGCGCCAGCAGCCACCATAGAGATACGCAGTATTTT. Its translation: CASSHHRDTQYF.